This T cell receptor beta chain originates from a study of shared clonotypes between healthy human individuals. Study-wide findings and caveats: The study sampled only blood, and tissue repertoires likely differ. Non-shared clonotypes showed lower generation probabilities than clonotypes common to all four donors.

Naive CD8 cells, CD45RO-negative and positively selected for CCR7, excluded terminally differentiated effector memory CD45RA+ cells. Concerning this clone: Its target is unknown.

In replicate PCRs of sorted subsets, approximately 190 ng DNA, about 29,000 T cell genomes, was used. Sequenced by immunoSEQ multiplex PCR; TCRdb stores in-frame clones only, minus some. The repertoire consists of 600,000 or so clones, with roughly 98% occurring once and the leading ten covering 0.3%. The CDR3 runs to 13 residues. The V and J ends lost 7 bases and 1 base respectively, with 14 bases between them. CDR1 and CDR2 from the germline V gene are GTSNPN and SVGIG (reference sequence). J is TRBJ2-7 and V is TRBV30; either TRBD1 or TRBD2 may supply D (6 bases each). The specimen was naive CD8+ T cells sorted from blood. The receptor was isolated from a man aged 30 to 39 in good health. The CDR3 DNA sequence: TGTGCCTCGAGCTGGGGGGCGTCCTACGAGCAGTACTTC. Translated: CASSWGASYEQYF.